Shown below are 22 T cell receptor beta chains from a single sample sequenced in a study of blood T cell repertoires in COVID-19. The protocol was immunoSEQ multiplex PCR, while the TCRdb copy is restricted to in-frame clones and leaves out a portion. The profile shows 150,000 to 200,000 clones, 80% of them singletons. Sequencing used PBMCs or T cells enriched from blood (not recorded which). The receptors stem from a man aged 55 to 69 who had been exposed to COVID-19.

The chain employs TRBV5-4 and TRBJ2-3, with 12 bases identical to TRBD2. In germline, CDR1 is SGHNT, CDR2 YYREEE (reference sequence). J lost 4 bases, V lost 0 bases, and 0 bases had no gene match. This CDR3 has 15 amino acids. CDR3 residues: CASSLGLAGADTQYF. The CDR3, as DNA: TGTGCCAGCAGCTTGGGACTAGCGGGAGCAGATACGCAGTATTTT.

This chain's CDR3 is CASSVGSRTSANYGYTF. Written as DNA, the CDR3 is TGTGCCAGCAGCGTAGGGTCGAGGACAAGCGCTAACTATGGCTACACCTTC. This chain joins TRBV9 and TRBJ1-2, with a weak D call TRBD1 (5 bases). The CDR3 has 17 amino acids. Germline V gene sequence: CDR1 SGDLS, CDR2 YYNGEE. V lost 0 bases to trimming and J lost 0 bases, with 15 bases between them.

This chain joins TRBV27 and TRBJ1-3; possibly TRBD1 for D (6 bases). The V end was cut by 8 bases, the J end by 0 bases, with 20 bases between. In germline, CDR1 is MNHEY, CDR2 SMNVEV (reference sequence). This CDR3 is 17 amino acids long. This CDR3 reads CASVWEGQPSSGNTIYF. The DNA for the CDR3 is TGTGCCAGCGTATGGGAAGGACAGCCGAGCTCTGGAAACACCATATATTTT.

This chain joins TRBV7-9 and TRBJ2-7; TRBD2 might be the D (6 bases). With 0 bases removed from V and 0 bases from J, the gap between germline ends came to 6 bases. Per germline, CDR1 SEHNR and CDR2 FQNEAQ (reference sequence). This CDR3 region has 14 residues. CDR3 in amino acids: CASSLAGSSYEQYF. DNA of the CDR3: TGTGCCAGCAGCTTAGCCGGGAGCTCCTACGAGCAGTACTTC.

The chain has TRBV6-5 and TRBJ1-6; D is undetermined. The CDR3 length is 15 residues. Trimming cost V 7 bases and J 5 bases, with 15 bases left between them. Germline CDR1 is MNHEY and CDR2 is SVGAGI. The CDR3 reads CASTPRRRDNSPLHF. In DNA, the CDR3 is TGTGCCAGCACTCCCCGACGACGGGATAATTCACCCCTCCACTTT.

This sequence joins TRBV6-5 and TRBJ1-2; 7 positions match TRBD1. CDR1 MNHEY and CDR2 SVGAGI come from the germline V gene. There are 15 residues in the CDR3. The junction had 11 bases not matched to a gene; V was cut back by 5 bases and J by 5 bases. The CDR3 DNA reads TGTGCCAGCAGTATTACAGGGGCCGCCCGATATGGCTACACCTTC. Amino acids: CASSITGAARYGYTF.

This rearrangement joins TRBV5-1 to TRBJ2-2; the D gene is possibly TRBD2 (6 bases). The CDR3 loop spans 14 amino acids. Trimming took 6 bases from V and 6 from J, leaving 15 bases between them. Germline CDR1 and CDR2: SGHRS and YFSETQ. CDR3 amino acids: CASIDREFPGELFF. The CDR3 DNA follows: TGCGCCAGCATCGACCGGGAGTTCCCCGGGGAGCTGTTTTTT.

In nucleotides, the CDR3 is TGTGCCACCACATCCGGGTCAGATACGCAGTATTTT. Amino acids: CATTSGSDTQYF. The gene calls are TRBV24-1 and TRBJ2-3; D is uncertain. The CDR3 runs to 12 residues. Trimming took 8 bases from V and 4 from J, leaving 9 bases between them. CDR1 KGHDR and CDR2 SFDVKD come from the germline V gene.

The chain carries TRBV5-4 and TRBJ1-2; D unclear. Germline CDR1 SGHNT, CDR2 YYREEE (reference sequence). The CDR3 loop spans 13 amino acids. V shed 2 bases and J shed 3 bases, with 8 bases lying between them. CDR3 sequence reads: CASSFEGYYGYTF. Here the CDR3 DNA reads TGTGCCAGCAGCTTCGAGGGATACTATGGCTACACCTTC.

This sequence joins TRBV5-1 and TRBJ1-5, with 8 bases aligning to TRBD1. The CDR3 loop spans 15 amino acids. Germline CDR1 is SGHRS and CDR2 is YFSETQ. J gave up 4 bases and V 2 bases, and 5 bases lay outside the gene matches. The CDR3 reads CASSLDQGANQPQHF. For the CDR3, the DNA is TGCGCCAGCAGCTTAGATCAGGGGGCGAATCAGCCCCAGCATTTT. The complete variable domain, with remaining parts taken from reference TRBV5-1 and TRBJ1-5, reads KAGVTQTPRYLIKTRGQQVTLSCSPISGHRSVSWYQQTPGQGLQFLFEYFSETQRNKGNFPGRFSGRQFSNSRSEMNVSTLELGDSALYLCASSLDQGANQPQHFGDGTRLSIL.

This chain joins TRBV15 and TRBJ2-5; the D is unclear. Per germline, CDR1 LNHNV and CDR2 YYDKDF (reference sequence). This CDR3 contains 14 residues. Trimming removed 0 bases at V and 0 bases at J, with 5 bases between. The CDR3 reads CATSRDPYQETQYF. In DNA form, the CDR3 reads TGTGCCACCAGCAGAGATCCGTACCAAGAGACCCAGTACTTC. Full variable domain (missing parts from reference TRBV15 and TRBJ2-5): DAMVIQNPRYQVTQFGKPVTLSCSQTLNHNVMYWYQQKSSQAPKLLFHYYDKDFNNEADTPDNFQSRRPNTSFCFLDIRSPGLGDTAMYLCATSRDPYQETQYFGPGTRLLVL.

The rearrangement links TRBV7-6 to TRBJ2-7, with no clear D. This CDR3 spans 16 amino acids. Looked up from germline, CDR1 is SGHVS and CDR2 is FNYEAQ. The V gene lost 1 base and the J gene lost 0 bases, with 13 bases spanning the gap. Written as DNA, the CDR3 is TGTGCCAGCAGCTTAGGCAGCGTGGCGGACTCCTACGAGCAGTACTTC. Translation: CASSLGSVADSYEQYF.

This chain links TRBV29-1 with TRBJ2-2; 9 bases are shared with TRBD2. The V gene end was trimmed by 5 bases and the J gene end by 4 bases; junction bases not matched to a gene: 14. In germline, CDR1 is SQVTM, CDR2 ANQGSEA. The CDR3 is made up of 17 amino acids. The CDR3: CSVSRVASGTITGELFF. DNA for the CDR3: TGCAGCGTTTCAAGGGTGGCTAGCGGGACGATCACCGGGGAGCTGTTTTTT.

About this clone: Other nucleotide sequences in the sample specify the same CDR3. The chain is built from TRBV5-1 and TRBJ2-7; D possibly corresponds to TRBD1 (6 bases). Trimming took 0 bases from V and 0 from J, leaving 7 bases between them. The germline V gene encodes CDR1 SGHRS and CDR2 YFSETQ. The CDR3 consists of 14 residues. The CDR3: CASSLARGSYEQYF. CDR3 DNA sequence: TGCGCCAGCAGCTTGGCCAGGGGCTCCTACGAGCAGTACTTC.

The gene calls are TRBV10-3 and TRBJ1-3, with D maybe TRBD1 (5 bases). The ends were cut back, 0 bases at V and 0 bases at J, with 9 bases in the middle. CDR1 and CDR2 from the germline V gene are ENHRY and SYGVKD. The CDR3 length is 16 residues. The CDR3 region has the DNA TGTGCCATCAGTGAGTCGGGGCGGATCTCTGGAAACACCATATATTTT. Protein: CAISESGRISGNTIYF.

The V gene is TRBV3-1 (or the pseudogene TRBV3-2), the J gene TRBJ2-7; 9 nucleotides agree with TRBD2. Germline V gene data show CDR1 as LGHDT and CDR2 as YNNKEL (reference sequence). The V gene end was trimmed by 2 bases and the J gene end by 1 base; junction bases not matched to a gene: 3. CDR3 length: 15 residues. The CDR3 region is CASSQLSGRSYEQYF. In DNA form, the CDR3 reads TGTGCCAGCAGCCAACTGAGCGGGAGGTCCTACGAGCAGTACTTC.

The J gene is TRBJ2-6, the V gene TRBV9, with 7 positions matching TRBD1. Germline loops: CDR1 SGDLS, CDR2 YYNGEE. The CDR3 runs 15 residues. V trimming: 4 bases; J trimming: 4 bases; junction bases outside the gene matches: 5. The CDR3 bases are TGTGCCAGCAGCCCGACAGGGCTAGGGGCCAACGTCCTGACTTTC. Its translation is CASSPTGLGANVLTF.

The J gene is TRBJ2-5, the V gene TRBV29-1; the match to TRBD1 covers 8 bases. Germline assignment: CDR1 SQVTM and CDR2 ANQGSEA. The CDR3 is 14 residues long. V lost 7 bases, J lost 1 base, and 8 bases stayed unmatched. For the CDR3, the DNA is TGCAGCGCCCGAGAGGGACAGGCCCAAGAGACCCAGTACTTC. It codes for CSAREGQAQETQYF.

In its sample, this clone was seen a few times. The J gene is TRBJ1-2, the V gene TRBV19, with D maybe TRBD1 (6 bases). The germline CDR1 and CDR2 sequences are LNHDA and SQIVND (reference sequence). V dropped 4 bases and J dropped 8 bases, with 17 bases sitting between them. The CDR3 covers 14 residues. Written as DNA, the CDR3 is TGTGCCAGTAGTAAGGTACAGGGATTGGAGGGCTACACCTTC. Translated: CASSKVQGLEGYTF.

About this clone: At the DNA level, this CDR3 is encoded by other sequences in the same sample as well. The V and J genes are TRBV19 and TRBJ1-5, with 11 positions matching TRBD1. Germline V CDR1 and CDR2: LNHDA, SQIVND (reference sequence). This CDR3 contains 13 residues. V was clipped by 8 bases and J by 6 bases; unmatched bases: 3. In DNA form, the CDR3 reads TGTGCCAGTGGGACAGGGGGGCTTCAGCCCCAGCATTTT. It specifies CASGTGGLQPQHF.

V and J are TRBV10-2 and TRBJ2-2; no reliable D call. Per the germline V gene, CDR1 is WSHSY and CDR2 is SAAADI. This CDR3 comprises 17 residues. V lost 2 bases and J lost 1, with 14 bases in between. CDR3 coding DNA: TGCGCCAGCAGTGAGAGCGCCGGCCCCGTGAACACCGGGGAGCTGTTTTTT. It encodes CASSESAGPVNTGELFF.

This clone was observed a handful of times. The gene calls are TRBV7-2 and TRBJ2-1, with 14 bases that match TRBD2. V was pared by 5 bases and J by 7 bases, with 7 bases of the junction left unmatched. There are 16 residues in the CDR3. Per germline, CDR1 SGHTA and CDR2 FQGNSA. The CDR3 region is CASSRRLAGGFNEQFF. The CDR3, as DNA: TGTGCCAGCAGCCGTAGACTAGCGGGAGGGTTTAATGAGCAGTTCTTC.